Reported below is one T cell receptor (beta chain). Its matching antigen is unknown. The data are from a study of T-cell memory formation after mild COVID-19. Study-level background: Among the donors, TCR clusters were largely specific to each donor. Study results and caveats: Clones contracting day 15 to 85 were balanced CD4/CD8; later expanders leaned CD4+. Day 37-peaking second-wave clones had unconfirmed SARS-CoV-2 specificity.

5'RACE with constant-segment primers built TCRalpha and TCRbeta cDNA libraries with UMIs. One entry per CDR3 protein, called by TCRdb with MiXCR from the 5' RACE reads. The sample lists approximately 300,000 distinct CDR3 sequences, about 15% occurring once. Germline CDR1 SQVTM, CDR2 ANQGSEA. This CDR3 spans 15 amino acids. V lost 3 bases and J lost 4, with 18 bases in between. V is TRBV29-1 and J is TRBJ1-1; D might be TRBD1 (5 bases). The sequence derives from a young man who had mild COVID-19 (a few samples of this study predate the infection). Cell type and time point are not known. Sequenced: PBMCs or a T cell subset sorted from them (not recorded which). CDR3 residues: CSVDRGSLWGTEAFF. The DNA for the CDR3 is TGCAGCGTTGATAGGGGTTCTCTCTGGGGCACTGAAGCTTTCTTT.